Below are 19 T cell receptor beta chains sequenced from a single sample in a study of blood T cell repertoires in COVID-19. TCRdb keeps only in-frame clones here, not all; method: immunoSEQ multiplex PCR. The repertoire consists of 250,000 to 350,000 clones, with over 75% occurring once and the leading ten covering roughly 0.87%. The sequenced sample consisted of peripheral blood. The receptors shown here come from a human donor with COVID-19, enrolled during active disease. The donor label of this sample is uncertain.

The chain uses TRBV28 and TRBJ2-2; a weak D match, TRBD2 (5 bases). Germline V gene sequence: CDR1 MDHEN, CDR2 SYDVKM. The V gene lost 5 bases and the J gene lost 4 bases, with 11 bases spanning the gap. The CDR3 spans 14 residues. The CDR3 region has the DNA TGTGCCAGCAGTCCCCATAGCGTCACCGGGGAGCTGTTTTTT. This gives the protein CASSPHSVTGELFF. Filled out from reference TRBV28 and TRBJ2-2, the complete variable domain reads DVKVTQSSRYLVKRTGEKVFLECVQDMDHENMFWYRQDPGLGLRLIYFSYDVKMKEKGDIPEGYSVSREKKERFSLILESASTNQTSMYLCASSPHSVTGELFFGEGSRLTVL.

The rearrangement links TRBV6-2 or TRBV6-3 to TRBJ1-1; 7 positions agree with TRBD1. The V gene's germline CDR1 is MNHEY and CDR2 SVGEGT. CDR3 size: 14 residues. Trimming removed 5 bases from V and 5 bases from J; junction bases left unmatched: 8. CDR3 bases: TGTGCCAGCAGTCTTAGGACAGGAATGACTGAAGCTTTCTTT. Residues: CASSLRTGMTEAFF.

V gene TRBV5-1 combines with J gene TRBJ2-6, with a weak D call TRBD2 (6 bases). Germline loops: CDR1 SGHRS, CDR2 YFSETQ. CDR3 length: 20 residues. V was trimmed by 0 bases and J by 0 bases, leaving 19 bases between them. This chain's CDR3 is CASSLGLQDYILSGANVLTF. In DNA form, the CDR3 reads TGCGCCAGCAGCTTGGGTCTACAGGACTACATTCTCTCTGGGGCCAACGTCCTGACTTTC.

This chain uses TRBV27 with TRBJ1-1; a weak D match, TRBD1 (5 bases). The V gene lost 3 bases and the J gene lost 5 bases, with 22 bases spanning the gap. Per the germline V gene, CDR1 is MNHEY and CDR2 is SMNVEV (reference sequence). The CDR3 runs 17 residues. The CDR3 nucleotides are TGTGCCAGCAGTTTTGTGGATTATCAGGGAATTAGGACTGAAGCTTTCTTT. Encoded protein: CASSFVDYQGIRTEAFF.

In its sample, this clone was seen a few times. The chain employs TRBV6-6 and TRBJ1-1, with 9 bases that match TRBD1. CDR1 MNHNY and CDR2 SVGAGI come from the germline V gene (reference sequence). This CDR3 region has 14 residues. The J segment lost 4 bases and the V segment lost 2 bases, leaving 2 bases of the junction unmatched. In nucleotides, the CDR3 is TGTGCCAGCAGTTACGGGGACAGGGCCACTGAAGCTTTCTTT. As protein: CASSYGDRATEAFF.

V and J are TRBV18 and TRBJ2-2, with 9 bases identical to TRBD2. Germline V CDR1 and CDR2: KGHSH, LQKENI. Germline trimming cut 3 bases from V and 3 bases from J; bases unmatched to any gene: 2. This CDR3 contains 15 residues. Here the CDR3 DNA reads TGTGCCAGCTCACCCGCTAGCGGGGACACCGGGGAGCTGTTTTTT. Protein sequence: CASSPASGDTGELFF.

The CDR3 loop reads CASSFETSGTQYF. The DNA of the CDR3 is TGTGCCAGCAGTTTTGAAACTAGCGGGACCCAGTACTTC. The chain couples TRBV12-3 or TRBV12-4 to TRBJ2-5, with 8 nucleotides matching TRBD2. Trimming took 3 bases from V and 7 from J; bases not matched to a gene: 4. The CDR3 contains 13 residues.

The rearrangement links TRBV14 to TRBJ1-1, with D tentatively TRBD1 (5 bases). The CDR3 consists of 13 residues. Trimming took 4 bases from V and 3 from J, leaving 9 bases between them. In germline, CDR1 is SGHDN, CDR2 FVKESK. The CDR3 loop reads CASSLQVDTEAFF. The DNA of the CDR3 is TGTGCCAGCAGCCTACAGGTCGACACTGAAGCTTTCTTT.

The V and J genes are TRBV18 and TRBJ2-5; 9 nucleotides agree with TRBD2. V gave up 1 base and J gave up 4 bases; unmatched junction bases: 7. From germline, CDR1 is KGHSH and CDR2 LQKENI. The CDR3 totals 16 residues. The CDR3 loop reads CASSPRNSGSSETQYF. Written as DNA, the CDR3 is TGTGCCAGCTCACCACGGAATAGCGGGAGTTCAGAGACCCAGTACTTC.

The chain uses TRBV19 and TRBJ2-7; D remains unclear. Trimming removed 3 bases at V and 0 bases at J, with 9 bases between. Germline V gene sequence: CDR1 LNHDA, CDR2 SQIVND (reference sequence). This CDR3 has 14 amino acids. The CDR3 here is CASSIVSSSYEQYF. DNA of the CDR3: TGTGCCAGTAGTATTGTGTCCTCCTCCTACGAGCAGTACTTC. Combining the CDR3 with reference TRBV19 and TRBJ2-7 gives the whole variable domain DGGITQSPKYLFRKEGQNVTLSCEQNLNHDAMYWYRQDPGQGLRLIYYSQIVNDFQKGDIAEGYSVSREKKESFPLTVTSAQKNPTAFYLCASSIVSSSYEQYFGPGTRLTVT.

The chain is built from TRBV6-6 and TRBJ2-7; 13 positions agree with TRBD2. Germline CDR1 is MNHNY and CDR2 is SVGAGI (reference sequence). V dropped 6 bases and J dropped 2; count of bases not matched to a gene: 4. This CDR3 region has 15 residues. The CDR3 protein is CASRLGLAGTYEQYF. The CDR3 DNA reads TGTGCCAGCAGGCTGGGACTAGCGGGAACCTACGAGCAGTACTTC.

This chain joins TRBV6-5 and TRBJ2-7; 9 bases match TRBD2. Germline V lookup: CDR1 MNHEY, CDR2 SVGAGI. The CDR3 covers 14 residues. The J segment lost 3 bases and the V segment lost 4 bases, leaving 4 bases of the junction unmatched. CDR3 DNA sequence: TGTGCCAGCAGTTGGGGACTAGCAGACTACGAGCAGTACTTC. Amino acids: CASSWGLADYEQYF.

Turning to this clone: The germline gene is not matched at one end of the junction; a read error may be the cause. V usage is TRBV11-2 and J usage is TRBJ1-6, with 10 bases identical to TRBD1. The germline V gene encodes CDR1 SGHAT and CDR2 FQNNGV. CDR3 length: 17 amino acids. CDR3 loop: CASSLDRGRTSNSPLHF. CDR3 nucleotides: TGTGCCAGCAGCCTAGACAGGGGGCGAACAAGTAATTCACCCCTCCACTTT.

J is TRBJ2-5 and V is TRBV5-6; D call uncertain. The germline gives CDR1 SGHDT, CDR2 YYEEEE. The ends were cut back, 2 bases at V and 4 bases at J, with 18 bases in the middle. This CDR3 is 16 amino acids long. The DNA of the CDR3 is TGTGCCAGCAGCTTCTTGGCTCGGGTCGAGGTAGAGACCCAGTACTTC. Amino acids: CASSFLARVEVETQYF.

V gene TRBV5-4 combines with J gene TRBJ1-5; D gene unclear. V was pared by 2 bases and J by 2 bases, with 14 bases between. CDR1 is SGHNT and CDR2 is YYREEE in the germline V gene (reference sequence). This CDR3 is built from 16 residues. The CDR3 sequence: CASSFYGGPRNQPQHF. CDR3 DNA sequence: TGTGCCAGCAGCTTTTACGGCGGGCCCCGCAATCAGCCCCAGCATTTT.

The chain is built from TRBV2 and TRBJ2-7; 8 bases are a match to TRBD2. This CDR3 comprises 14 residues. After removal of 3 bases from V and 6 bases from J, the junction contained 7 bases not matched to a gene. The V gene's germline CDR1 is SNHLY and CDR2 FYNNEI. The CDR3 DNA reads TGTGCCAGCAGTGATGGAGCGGGAGAAAGCGAGCAGTACTTC. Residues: CASSDGAGESEQYF.

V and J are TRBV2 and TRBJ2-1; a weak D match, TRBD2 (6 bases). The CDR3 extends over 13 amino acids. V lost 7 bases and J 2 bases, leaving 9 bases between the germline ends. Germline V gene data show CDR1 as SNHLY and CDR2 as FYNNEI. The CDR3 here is CASISGPYNEQFF. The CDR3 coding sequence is TGTGCCAGCATCAGCGGGCCCTACAATGAGCAGTTCTTC.

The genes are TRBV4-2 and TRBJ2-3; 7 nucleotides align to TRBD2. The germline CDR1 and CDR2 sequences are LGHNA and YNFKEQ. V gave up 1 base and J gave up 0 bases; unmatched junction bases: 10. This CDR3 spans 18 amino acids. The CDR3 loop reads CASSQGLGGGVSTDTQYF. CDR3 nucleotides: TGTGCCAGCAGCCAAGGCTTGGGGGGAGGGGTTAGCACAGATACGCAGTATTTT.

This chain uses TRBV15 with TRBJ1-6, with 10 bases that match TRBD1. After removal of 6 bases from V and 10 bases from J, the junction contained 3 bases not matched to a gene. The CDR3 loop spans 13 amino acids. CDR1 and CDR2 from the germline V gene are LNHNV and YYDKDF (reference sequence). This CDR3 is CATSRDRGSPLHF. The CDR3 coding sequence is TGTGCCACCAGTAGGGACAGGGGCTCACCCCTCCACTTT.